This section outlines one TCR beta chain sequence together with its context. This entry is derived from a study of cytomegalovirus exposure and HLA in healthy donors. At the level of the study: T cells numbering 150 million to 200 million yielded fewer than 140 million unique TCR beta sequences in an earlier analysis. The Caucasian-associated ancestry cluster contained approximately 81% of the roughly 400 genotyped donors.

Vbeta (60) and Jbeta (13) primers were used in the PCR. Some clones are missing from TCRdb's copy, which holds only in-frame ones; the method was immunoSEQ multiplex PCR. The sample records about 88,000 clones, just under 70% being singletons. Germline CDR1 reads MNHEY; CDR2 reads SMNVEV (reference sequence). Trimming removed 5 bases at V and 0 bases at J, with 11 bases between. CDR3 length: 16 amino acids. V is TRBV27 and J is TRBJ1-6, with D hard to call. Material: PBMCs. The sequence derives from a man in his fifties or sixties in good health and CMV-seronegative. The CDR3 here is CASSPSVSSYNSPLHF. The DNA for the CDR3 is TGTGCCAGCAGTCCCAGTGTAAGCTCCTATAATTCACCCCTCCACTTT.